The T cell receptor (beta chain) described here comes from a study of T cells expressing NK-cell markers. The overall study: One of eight sequenced donors was HCMV-seronegative; the other seven were seropositive.

This CDR3 contains 12 residues. Germline-derived CDR1 and CDR2 are SGHRS and YFSETQ. 5'RACE template switching with UMIs produced the TCR beta cDNA. TCRdb reworked the 5' RACE reads into one entry per CDR3 protein, no DNA. In all, the sample yields roughly 350,000 distinct CDR3 sequences. The origin of this receptor is a man aged 18-70 years in good health. Material for sequencing was blood T cells: a sorted CD56 or NKG2C T cell subset, CD4+ or CD8+ T cells, or bulk PBMC T cells (not recorded which). V usage is TRBV5-1 and J usage is TRBJ2-1. The CDR3: CASRPQHNEQFF.